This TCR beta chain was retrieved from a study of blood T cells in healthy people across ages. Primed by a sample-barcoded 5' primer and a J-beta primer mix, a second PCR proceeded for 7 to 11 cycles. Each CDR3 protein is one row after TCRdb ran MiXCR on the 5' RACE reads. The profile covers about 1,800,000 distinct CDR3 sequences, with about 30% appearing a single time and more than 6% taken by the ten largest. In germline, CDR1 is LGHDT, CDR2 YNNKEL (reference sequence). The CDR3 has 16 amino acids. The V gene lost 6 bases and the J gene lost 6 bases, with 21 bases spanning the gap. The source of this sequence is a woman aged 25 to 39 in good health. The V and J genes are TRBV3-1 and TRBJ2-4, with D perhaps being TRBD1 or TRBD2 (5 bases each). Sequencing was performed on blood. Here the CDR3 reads CASSHVNPGPGNIQYF. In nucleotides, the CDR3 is TGTGCCAGCAGTCACGTCAATCCGGGGCCGGGAAACATTCAGTACTTC.